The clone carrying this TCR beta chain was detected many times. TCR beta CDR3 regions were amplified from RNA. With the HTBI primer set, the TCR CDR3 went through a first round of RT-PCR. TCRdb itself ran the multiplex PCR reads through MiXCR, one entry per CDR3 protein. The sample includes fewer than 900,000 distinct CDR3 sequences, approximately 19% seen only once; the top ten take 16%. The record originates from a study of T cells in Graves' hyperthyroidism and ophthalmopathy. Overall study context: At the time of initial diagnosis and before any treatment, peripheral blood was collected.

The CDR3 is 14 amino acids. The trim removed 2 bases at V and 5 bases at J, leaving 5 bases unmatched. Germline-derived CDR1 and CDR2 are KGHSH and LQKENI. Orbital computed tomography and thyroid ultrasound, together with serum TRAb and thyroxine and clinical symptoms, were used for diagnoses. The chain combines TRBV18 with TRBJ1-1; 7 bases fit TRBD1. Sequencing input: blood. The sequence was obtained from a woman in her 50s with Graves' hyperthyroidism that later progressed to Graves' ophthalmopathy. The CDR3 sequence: CASSPTGAGTEAFF. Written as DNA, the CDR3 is TGTGCCAGCTCACCAACAGGGGCTGGGACTGAAGCTTTCTTT.